The 16 T cell receptor beta chains listed next were all sequenced from one sample in a study of beta chain features in type 1 diabetes. Sequencing targeted expressed TCRB transcripts, as all isolated RNA had been reverse transcribed. Clones were read by immunoSEQ multiplex PCR, and TCRdb kept only the in-frame ones, dropping some. The sample records some 290,000 clones, roughly an eighth being singletons. Broader study findings: A moderate, significant TCRB CDR3 shortening appeared in type 1 diabetes across four CD4+ subsets.

The antigens these receptors bind are not known. Sequencing was carried out using naive CD4+ T cells from blood. These receptor sequences come from a man aged 30 to 39 with type 1 diabetes.

In this sample, this clone turned up a few times. The V gene is TRBV5-4, the J gene TRBJ2-6; TRBD1 is a possible D gene (6 bases). The CDR3 consists of 17 residues. With 4 bases removed from V and 2 bases from J, the gap between germline ends came to 16 bases. Germline loops: CDR1 SGHNT, CDR2 YYREEE (reference sequence). In nucleotides, the CDR3 is TGTGCCAGCAGCCCGGATACAGGGCTCACTGGGGCCAACGTCCTGACTTTC. Protein product: CASSPDTGLTGANVLTF.

The chain carries TRBV7-3 and TRBJ2-5; 12 nucleotides align to TRBD2. CDR1 and CDR2 (germline): SGHTA, FQGTGA. Trimming cost V 5 bases and J 4 bases; bases outside gene matches: 2. The CDR3 extends over 14 amino acids. The CDR3 protein is CASSETSGGETQYF. CDR3 in DNA: TGTGCCAGCAGCGAGACTAGCGGGGGAGAGACCCAGTACTTC.

This clone was observed a few times. The genes are TRBV28 and TRBJ2-5; 9 positions match TRBD1. J was trimmed by 2 bases and V by 4 bases; bases with no gene match: 14. The length of the CDR3 is 18 residues. The germline gives CDR1 MDHEN, CDR2 SYDVKM. This CDR3 reads CASSSKEYRGPWQETQYF. As DNA, the CDR3 is TGTGCCAGCAGTTCTAAAGAGTACAGGGGGCCATGGCAAGAGACCCAGTACTTC. Complete variable domain (other parts from reference TRBV28 and TRBJ2-5): DVKVTQSSRYLVKRTGEKVFLECVQDMDHENMFWYRQDPGLGLRLIYFSYDVKMKEKGDIPEGYSVSREKKERFSLILESASTNQTSMYLCASSSKEYRGPWQETQYFGPGTRLLVL.

This clone appeared a few times. The V call is TRBV10-3, the J call TRBJ1-2, with TRBD1 as a possible D gene (6 bases). The V and J ends lost 3 bases and 2 bases respectively, with 7 bases between them. The germline V gene encodes CDR1 ENHRY and CDR2 SYGVKD. The CDR3 runs to 13 residues. This chain's CDR3 is CAISDGQNYGYTF. In DNA, the CDR3 is TGTGCCATCAGTGATGGACAGAACTATGGCTACACCTTC.

The CDR3 DNA reads as TGTGCCAGCAGCTTGATGGCCGGAGGCGGATATAACACAGATACGCAGTATTTT. It yields the protein CASSLMAGGGYNTDTQYF. V usage is TRBV7-2 and J usage is TRBJ2-3; D may be TRBD2 (5 bases). This CDR3 comprises 18 residues. Germline V CDR1 and CDR2: SGHTA, FQGNSA. V was trimmed by 3 bases and J by 2 bases, leaving 21 bases between them.

V and J are TRBV28 and TRBJ1-5, with 8 bases lining up with TRBD1. J lost 6 bases, V lost 3 bases, and 7 bases had no gene match. The CDR3 is made up of 15 amino acids. Germline lookup yields CDR1 MDHEN and CDR2 SYDVKM. This CDR3 is CASSFGGTGGQPQHF. CDR3 nucleotide sequence: TGTGCCAGCAGTTTCGGGGGGACAGGTGGTCAGCCCCAGCATTTT.

The rearrangement links TRBV29-1 to TRBJ2-2, with TRBD1 matching 9 bases. Germline-derived CDR1 and CDR2 are SQVTM and ANQGSEA. Unmatched junction bases numbered 2, after V lost 4 bases and J lost 2 bases. CDR3 length: 14 amino acids. CDR3 sequence: CSVVGQGNTGELFF. The CDR3 DNA follows: TGCAGCGTTGTGGGACAGGGAAACACCGGGGAGCTGTTTTTT.

The chain uses TRBV2 and TRBJ2-7; 14 positions match TRBD2. V shed 8 bases and J 2 bases; nucleotides not matched to a gene: 2. The CDR3 is 14 residues long. The germline V gene has CDR1 SNHLY and CDR2 FYNNEI. For the CDR3, the DNA is TGTGCCAGCCGGGGACTAGCGGGGGCCTACGAGCAGTACTTC. It encodes CASRGLAGAYEQYF.

This clone was detected only a few times. The rearrangement uses TRBV27 and TRBJ1-2, with 7 nucleotides matching TRBD1. V shed 5 bases and J 4 bases; nucleotides not matched to a gene: 1. The germline V gene encodes CDR1 MNHEY and CDR2 SMNVEV (reference sequence). This CDR3 region has 12 residues. This chain's CDR3 is CASSRQGYGYTF. CDR3 nucleotide sequence: TGTGCCAGCAGTAGACAGGGCTATGGCTACACCTTC.

The gene calls are TRBV27 and TRBJ2-3; 15 bases are shared with TRBD2. Looked up from germline, CDR1 is MNHEY and CDR2 is SMNVEV (reference sequence). This CDR3 has 14 residues. The CDR3 loop reads CATRTSGRADTQYF. In DNA, the CDR3 is TGTGCTACAAGGACTAGCGGGAGGGCCGATACGCAGTATTTT.

The V and J genes are TRBV7-9 and TRBJ2-1, with a weak D call TRBD2 (6 bases). V was cut by 5 bases and J by 2 bases, with 13 bases left in between. The CDR3 runs 15 residues. Looked up from germline, CDR1 is SEHNR and CDR2 is FQNEAQ (reference sequence). The CDR3 sequence: CASSPVLATYNEQFF. As DNA, the CDR3 is TGTGCCAGCAGCCCTGTACTAGCCACCTACAATGAGCAGTTCTTC.

This rearrangement joins TRBV5-1 to TRBJ2-1; a weak D match, TRBD1 (5 bases). The CDR3 is made up of 14 amino acids. With 4 bases removed from V and 5 bases from J, the gap between germline ends came to 13 bases. Germline CDR1 reads SGHRS; CDR2 reads YFSETQ. This CDR3 is CASSNPKGDNEQFF. DNA of the CDR3: TGCGCCAGCAGCAATCCGAAAGGGGACAATGAGCAGTTCTTC.

This clone has only a few counts. This chain connects TRBV5-6 to TRBJ1-3; 8 nucleotides agree with TRBD1. Per germline, CDR1 SGHDT and CDR2 YYEEEE. Trimming removed 4 bases from V and 2 bases from J; junction bases left unmatched: 5. The CDR3 has 15 amino acids. The CDR3 loop is CASSPKDRAGNTIYF. The CDR3 DNA reads TGTGCCAGCAGCCCTAAGGACAGGGCTGGAAACACCATATATTTT.

The chain employs TRBV14 and TRBJ2-7; maybe TRBD1 (6 bases). CDR3 length equals 14 residues. In germline, CDR1 is SGHDN, CDR2 FVKESK. With 5 bases removed from V and 4 bases from J, the gap between germline ends came to 15 bases. CDR3 bases: TGTGCCAGCAGCAAGAGGGGGTCTCCATACGAGCAGTACTTC. This codes for CASSKRGSPYEQYF.

This clone appeared a few times. For the CDR3, the DNA is TGCAGCGTTGAGACTGGCGTTGATACGCAGTATTTT. Translating gives CSVETGVDTQYF. The rearrangement uses TRBV29-1 and TRBJ2-3, with D unclear. There are 12 residues in the CDR3. Trimming stripped 3 bases from V and 6 bases from J, with 10 bases between. CDR1 is SQVTM and CDR2 is ANQGSEA in the germline V gene.

The chain joins TRBV4-2 to TRBJ2-1; TRBD2 aligns across 10 bases. The CDR3 extends over 15 amino acids. Losses at the gene ends were 3 bases for V and 8 bases for J; bases not matched to a gene: 7. Germline V gene sequence: CDR1 LGHNA, CDR2 YNFKEQ. The CDR3 DNA is TGTGCCAGCAGCCACTCCACTAGCGGGACATATGAGCAGTTCTTC. Translated: CASSHSTSGTYEQFF.